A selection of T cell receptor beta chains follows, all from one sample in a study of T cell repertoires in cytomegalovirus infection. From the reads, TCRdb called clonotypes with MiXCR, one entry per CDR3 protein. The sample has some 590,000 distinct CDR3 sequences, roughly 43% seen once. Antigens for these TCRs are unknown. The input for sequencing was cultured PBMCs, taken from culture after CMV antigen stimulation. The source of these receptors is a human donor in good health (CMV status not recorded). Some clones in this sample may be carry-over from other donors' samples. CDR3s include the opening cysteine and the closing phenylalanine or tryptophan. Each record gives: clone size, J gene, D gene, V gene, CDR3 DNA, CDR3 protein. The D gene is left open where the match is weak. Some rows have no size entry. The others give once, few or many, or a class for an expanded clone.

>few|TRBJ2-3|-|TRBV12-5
TGTGCTAGTGGTTTGGGACCGCGAGCAGATACGCAGTATTTT
CASGLGPRADTQYF
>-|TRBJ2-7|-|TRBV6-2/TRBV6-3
TGTGCCAGCAGTGATCTAGCGCTGACCTACGAGCAGTACTTC
CASSDLALTYEQYF
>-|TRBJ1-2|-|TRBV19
TGTGCCAGTACCCTTTACTCCATATCGGGGATCTATGGCTACACCTTC
CASTLYSISGIYGYTF
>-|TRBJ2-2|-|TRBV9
TGTGCCAGCAGCGTAGAAGATCTGGCCGGGGAGCTGTTTTTT
CASSVEDLAGELFF
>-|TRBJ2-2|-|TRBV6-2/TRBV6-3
TGTGCCAGCTCACTTATCCCGGGGACCGGGGAGCTGTTTTTT
CASSLIPGTGELFF
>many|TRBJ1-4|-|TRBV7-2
TGTGCCAGCAGCCCGCTCGGGGGAACTAATGAAAAACTGTTTTTT
CASSPLGGTNEKLFF
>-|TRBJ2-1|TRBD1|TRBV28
TGTGCCAGCGGACTGGACAGGGTCTACAATGAGCAGTTCTTC
CASGLDRVYNEQFF
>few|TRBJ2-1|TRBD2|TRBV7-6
TGTGCCAGCAGCTCTAGTAGCGGGACCTACAATGAGCAGTTCTTC
CASSSSSGTYNEQFF
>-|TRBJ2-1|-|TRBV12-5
TGTGCTAGTGGTTTGGGGGGTGAGCAGTTCTTC
CASGLGGEQFF
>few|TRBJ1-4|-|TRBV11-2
TGTGCCAGCAGCTTAGTCCAGGGGAGAGGAAAACTGTTTTTT
CASSLVQGRGKLFF
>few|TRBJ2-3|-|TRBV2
TGTGCCGGGGCTGCCGCGGTGGGAGATACGCAGTATTTT
CAGAAAVGDTQYF